This T cell receptor beta chain was sequenced during a study of neurological immune-mediated disorders. CDR1 LGHDT and CDR2 YNNKEL come from the germline V gene (reference sequence). The CDR3 has 13 residues. With 4 bases removed from V and 3 bases from J, the gap between germline ends came to 10 bases. TCRdb used MiXCR to reprocess the 5' RACE reads, holding one entry per CDR3 protein. This sample yields roughly 56,000 distinct CDR3 sequences, of which more than 3% are seen a single time; roughly 6.6% belongs to the top ten. In its sample, this clonotype was seen many times. The sequencing input was PBMCs. This TCR derives from a woman aged 55-69 years with multiple sclerosis. The rearrangement uses TRBV3-1 and TRBJ2-7, with TRBD2 as a possible D gene (5 bases). As DNA, the CDR3 is TGTGCCAGCAGCCGCGGGTCTTACTACGAGCAGTACTTC. Encoded protein: CASSRGSYYEQYF.